The 29 T cell receptor beta chains given below trace back to one sample, sequenced in a study of metastatic and nonmetastatic thyroid tumors (dated by TCRdb to the early 2020s). No treatment had been received by any patient before thyroid surgery. Library method: PCR. The instrument was an Illumina HiSeq 4000. TCRdb reworked the public reads: Q25 trimming with fastp, MiXCR clone assembly, productive beta chains retained. Within this sample are 35,000 to 50,000 clones, with 24% of them counted one time only. The ten largest clonotypes hold about 14% of the sample. The source material was tumor tissue. Receptors originate from a female donor with papillary thyroid cancer or a benign thyroid nodule (not recorded which). Some clones in this sample may be carry-over from other donors' samples.

This clone turned up a few times. The rearrangement uses TRBV27 and TRBJ2-7, with TRBD1 as a possible D gene (6 bases). V dropped 4 bases and J dropped 7 bases, with 17 bases sitting between them. The CDR3 is 14 amino acids. From germline, CDR1 is MNHEY and CDR2 SMNVEV (reference sequence). The CDR3 here is CASSSGAGVGEQYF. The CDR3 region has the DNA TGTGCCAGCAGTTCGGGTGCAGGGGTGGGTGAGCAGTACTTC.

The table lists this clone with a few counts. The gene calls are TRBV5-1 and TRBJ1-2, with a possible D match to TRBD1 (6 bases). Per the germline V gene, CDR1 is SGHRS and CDR2 is YFSETQ. V lost 2 bases and J lost 8, with 7 bases in between. This CDR3 contains 11 residues. CDR3 amino acids: CASSLGGGYTF. The CDR3 DNA reads TGCGCCAGCAGCTTAGGGGGAGGCTACACCTTC.

In this sample, this clone turned up many times. The V gene is TRBV3-1, the J gene TRBJ2-1, with a weak D call TRBD2 (6 bases). Germline CDR1 LGHDT, CDR2 YNNKEL (reference sequence). V gave up 5 bases and J gave up 1 base, with 18 bases separating them. This CDR3 has 17 residues. The CDR3 loop reads CASSVHTVGSSYNEQFF. The CDR3 DNA is TGTGCCAGCAGCGTCCATACCGTCGGGAGTTCCTACAATGAGCAGTTCTTC.

This clone was found many times. The V gene is TRBV19, the J gene TRBJ2-7, with D perhaps matching TRBD1 (5 bases). CDR3 length equals 15 residues. Germline V gene sequence: CDR1 LNHDA, CDR2 SQIVND (reference sequence). With 5 bases removed from V and 2 bases from J, the gap between germline ends came to 16 bases. The CDR3 reads CASSPSGLSPYEQYF. The CDR3 nucleotides are TGTGCCAGTAGTCCGTCAGGGTTGTCCCCCTACGAGCAGTACTTC.

V is TRBV11-3 and J is TRBJ2-7; 7 positions agree with TRBD2. Germline V gene data show CDR1 as SGHNT and CDR2 as YENEEA. This CDR3 is built from 16 residues. V shed 5 bases, J shed 2 bases, and the junction held 12 bases outside the gene matches. The CDR3 here is CASSPRGQRDAYEQYF. The CDR3 DNA sequence: TGTGCCAGCAGCCCCCGCGGGCAGCGGGACGCCTACGAGCAGTACTTC. Drawing the rest from reference TRBV11-3 and TRBJ2-7, the complete variable domain is EAGVVQSPRYKIIEKKQPVAFWCNPISGHNTLYWYLQNLGQGPELLIRYENEEAVDDSQLPKDRFSAERLKGVDSTLKIQPAELGDSAVYLCASSPRGQRDAYEQYFGPGTRLTVT.

The chain joins TRBV5-8 to TRBJ2-1; 10 bases are shared with TRBD2. The CDR3 sequence is 11 residues long. Losses at the gene ends were 1 base for V and 16 bases for J; bases not matched to a gene: 2. Germline V gene data show CDR1 as SGHTS and CDR2 as YDEGEE. CDR3 coding DNA: TGTGCCAGCAGCTTGACTAGCGGGATCTTCTTC. Protein: CASSLTSGIFF.

Note on this clone: A junction end diverges from the germline sequence, so it may reflect a read error. The CDR3 DNA follows: TGTGCCGGCAGCATACAGGGGGCGAGAGGGGCCGACGTCCTGACTTTC. The encoded protein is CAGSIQGARGADVLTF. This chain uses TRBV11-2 with TRBJ2-6, with 9 bases aligning to TRBD1. The germline CDR1 and CDR2 sequences are SGHAT and FQNNGV. The CDR3 sequence is 16 residues long.

The chain carries TRBV5-1 and TRBJ2-1; D might be TRBD1 or TRBD2, each matching 5 bases. The germline gives CDR1 SGHRS, CDR2 YFSETQ. The CDR3 contains 16 residues. Trimming stripped 4 bases from V and 0 bases from J, with 14 bases between. CDR3 region: CASSPGTQSSYNEQFF. The CDR3 nucleotides are TGCGCCAGCAGCCCCGGGACGCAGAGCTCCTACAATGAGCAGTTCTTC. Full variable domain (missing parts from reference TRBV5-1 and TRBJ2-1): KAGVTQTPRYLIKTRGQQVTLSCSPISGHRSVSWYQQTPGQGLQFLFEYFSETQRNKGNFPGRFSGRQFSNSRSEMNVSTLELGDSALYLCASSPGTQSSYNEQFFGPGTRLTVL.

This clone was counted at least ten times. A much larger clone sits a single nucleotide away, making a read error possible. V usage is TRBV9 and J usage is TRBJ1-1; no firm D call. Deletions cut 4 bases from V and 1 base from J, with 8 bases between. Germline assignment: CDR1 SGDLS and CDR2 YYNGEE. This CDR3 region has 13 residues. CDR3 DNA sequence: TGTGCCAGCAGCTTGGCAGGGAACACTGAAGCTTTCTTT. Amino acid sequence: CASSLAGNTEAFF.

This clone showed up many times. The chain carries TRBV30 and TRBJ2-2; a weak D match, TRBD2 (5 bases). The CDR3 runs to 15 residues. V lost 0 bases, J lost 3 bases, and 11 bases lay in between. Per germline, CDR1 GTSNPN and CDR2 SVGIG (reference sequence). The CDR3 reads CAWSVITRDTGELFF. The CDR3 DNA sequence: TGTGCCTGGAGTGTGATCACGCGGGACACCGGGGAGCTGTTTTTT.

The V call is TRBV6-1, the J call TRBJ1-1; a weak D match, TRBD1 (6 bases). Germline V gene data show CDR1 as MNHNS and CDR2 as SASEGT. The CDR3 is 14 residues long. V was shortened by 6 bases and J by 1 base, with 12 bases between the two germline ends. This CDR3 is CASSFVDRNTEAFF. CDR3 nucleotides: TGTGCCAGCAGCTTTGTGGACAGGAACACTGAAGCTTTCTTT.

This clone is judged medium-sized (0.01 to 0.1%). The V gene is TRBV6-2 or TRBV6-3, the J gene TRBJ2-7, with 9 bases fitting TRBD1. With 6 bases clipped from V and 1 base from J, the junction kept 4 bases outside the gene matches. Per the germline V gene, CDR1 is MNHEY and CDR2 is SVGEGT. CDR3 length equals 14 residues. CDR3 protein: CASRRGQGSYEQYF. Written as DNA, the CDR3 is TGTGCCAGCAGAAGGGGACAGGGATCCTACGAGCAGTACTTC.

At least ten counts were recorded for this clone. The V call is TRBV3-1, the J call TRBJ1-1; the D is unclear. V lost 4 bases to trimming and J lost 10 bases, with 13 bases between them. The germline V gene encodes CDR1 LGHDT and CDR2 YNNKEL (reference sequence). CDR3 size: 12 residues. DNA for the CDR3: TGTGCCAGCAGCCCGGGCCCGTTAAGAGCTTTCTTT. It encodes CASSPGPLRAFF.

This clone came up a few times. CDR3 protein: CSARQEPNYGYTF. The CDR3 bases are TGCAGTGCGCGTCAGGAACCTAACTATGGCTACACCTTC. This chain joins TRBV20-1 and TRBJ1-2; D is ambiguous. This CDR3 comprises 13 residues. Germline V gives CDR1 DFQATT, CDR2 SNEGSKA (reference sequence). The V gene lost 6 bases and the J gene lost 0 bases, with 11 bases spanning the gap.

This chain joins TRBV18 and TRBJ1-3, with D unclear. V was trimmed by 3 bases and J by 1 base, leaving 16 bases between them. The germline V gene encodes CDR1 KGHSH and CDR2 LQKENI. CDR3 size: 17 residues. DNA for the CDR3: TGTGCCAGCTCACCTCGGGCAGAGAGAAGTTCTGGAAACACCATATATTTT. This gives the protein CASSPRAERSSGNTIYF.

The V and J genes are TRBV6-1 and TRBJ1-2, with 8 bases identical to TRBD1. Germline CDR1 is MNHNS and CDR2 is SASEGT. This CDR3 region has 13 residues. V dropped 6 bases and J dropped 10; count of bases not matched to a gene: 10. CDR3 in amino acids: CASSPPGGNDYTF. In nucleotides, the CDR3 is TGTGCCAGCAGCCCCCCAGGGGGCAATGACTACACCTTC.

This clone is classed as medium-sized. The rearrangement links TRBV6-2 or TRBV6-3 to TRBJ2-7; possibly TRBD1 for D (7 bases). Germline assignment: CDR1 MNHEY and CDR2 SVGEGT. With 8 bases removed from V and 3 bases from J, the gap between germline ends came to 11 bases. There are 12 residues in the CDR3. For the CDR3, the DNA is TGTGCCAGCGCGGGGACAGTCTACGAGCAGTACTTC. Translated: CASAGTVYEQYF.

This clone was recorded many times. Other DNA variants within this sample encode the same CDR3. DNA of the CDR3: TGCAGTGCTAGGGCGCGGGACGAGGGCTACACCTTC. Residues: CSARARDEGYTF. The V gene is TRBV20-1, the J gene TRBJ1-2, with a weak D call TRBD1 (5 bases). Deletions cut 3 bases from V and 8 bases from J, with 13 bases between. Germline CDR1 reads DFQATT; CDR2 reads SNEGSKA (reference sequence). The CDR3 is 12 residues long.

V is TRBV7-2 and J is TRBJ1-1; D uncertain. V was trimmed by 1 base and J by 0 bases, leaving 6 bases between them. The CDR3 contains 14 residues. Germline V CDR1 and CDR2: SGHTA, FQGNSA. The CDR3 here is CASSLGGLNTEAFF. CDR3 coding DNA: TGTGCCAGCAGCTTAGGCGGGCTGAACACTGAAGCTTTCTTT.

The chain joins TRBV5-1 to TRBJ2-5; TRBD1 aligns across 8 bases. Germline V gene data show CDR1 as SGHRS and CDR2 as YFSETQ. This CDR3 comprises 14 residues. V lost 0 bases to trimming and J lost 4 bases; unmatched junction nucleotides: 2. DNA for the CDR3: TGCGCCAGCAGCTTGGGACAGGGGAGAGAGACCCAGTACTTC. This gives the protein CASSLGQGRETQYF.

V gene TRBV20-1 combines with J gene TRBJ2-7; maybe TRBD2 (6 bases). This CDR3 spans 16 amino acids. Germline loops: CDR1 DFQATT, CDR2 SNEGSKA (reference sequence). The V gene lost 1 base and the J gene lost 9 bases, with 25 bases spanning the gap. Written as DNA, the CDR3 is TGCAGTGCTAGAGGCCAATCTAGCGACCTTTTCTTAGGGCAGTACTTC. This sequence encodes CSARGQSSDLFLGQYF.

The genes are TRBV11-2 and TRBJ1-1; tentatively, D is TRBD1 (5 bases). Trimming shortened V by 2 bases and J by 1 base, and 11 bases separated the two germline ends. This CDR3 has 15 residues. Per germline, CDR1 SGHAT and CDR2 FQNNGV. The CDR3 sequence: CASSLFGRENTEAFF. The CDR3 DNA reads TGTGCCAGCAGCTTATTCGGCAGGGAGAACACTGAAGCTTTCTTT.

With regard to this clone: At one of its ends the junction is not consistent with the germline gene, which may arise from a read error. The chain is built from TRBV5-1 and TRBJ2-1; 10 positions match TRBD2. The CDR3 totals 16 residues. Germline CDR1 SGHRS, CDR2 YFSETQ. As DNA, the CDR3 is TGCGCCAACAGCTGGGGCGGTACTAGCGGGATAAATGAGCAGTTCTTC. Protein product: CANSWGGTSGINEQFF.

This clone was seen repeatedly, ten times or more. The chain employs TRBV13 and TRBJ2-7; 9 nucleotides match TRBD2. Per the germline V gene, CDR1 is PRHDT and CDR2 is FYEKMQ (reference sequence). The CDR3 contains 15 residues. The V gene end was trimmed by 1 base and the J gene end by 2 bases; junction bases not matched to a gene: 3. In DNA, the CDR3 is TGTGCCAGCAGCTTAGTGTCTAGCGGGACCTACGAGCAGTACTTC. This sequence encodes CASSLVSSGTYEQYF. Using reference TRBV13 and TRBJ2-7 for the parts outside the CDR3, the full variable domain is AAGVIQSPRHLIKEKRETATLKCYPIPRHDTVYWYQQGPGQDPQFLISFYEKMQSDKGSIPDRFSAQQFSDYHSELNMSSLELGDSALYFCASSLVSSGTYEQYFGPGTRLTVT.

The DNA for the CDR3 is TGTGCCAGCAGCTTTTGGACTGGAGATTACGAGCAGTACTTC. Its translation is CASSFWTGDYEQYF. The gene calls are TRBV11-3 and TRBJ2-7; possible D gene TRBD2, 5 bases. The germline V and J ends were trimmed by 3 bases and 4 bases, with 13 bases remaining between them. The germline V gene encodes CDR1 SGHNT and CDR2 YENEEA. The CDR3 is made up of 14 amino acids. Drawing the rest from reference TRBV11-3 and TRBJ2-7, the complete variable domain is EAGVVQSPRYKIIEKKQPVAFWCNPISGHNTLYWYLQNLGQGPELLIRYENEEAVDDSQLPKDRFSAERLKGVDSTLKIQPAELGDSAVYLCASSFWTGDYEQYFGPGTRLTVT.

The genes are TRBV9 and TRBJ1-3; D not certain. CDR3 length equals 15 residues. The germline V gene encodes CDR1 SGDLS and CDR2 YYNGEE. V lost 2 bases and J 4 bases, leaving 13 bases between the germline ends. The CDR3 region is CASSVSGNEGNTIYF. CDR3 DNA sequence: TGTGCCAGCAGCGTCTCCGGAAATGAGGGAAACACCATATATTTT.

This chain connects TRBV20-1 to TRBJ1-1; 7 bases fit TRBD1. CDR1 is DFQATT, CDR2 SNEGSKA, per germline (reference sequence). The CDR3 runs 13 residues. J was trimmed by 2 bases and V by 4 bases; bases with no gene match: 4. The CDR3 sequence is CSATGTANTEAFF. In nucleotides, the CDR3 is TGCAGTGCTACCGGGACAGCTAACACTGAAGCTTTCTTT.

This clone showed up just a few times. The chain has TRBV6-1 and TRBJ1-1; no firm D call. This CDR3 is built from 11 residues. V dropped 8 bases and J dropped 8 bases, with 12 bases sitting between them. From germline, CDR1 is MNHNS and CDR2 SASEGT. CDR3 residues: CASCQEGEAFF. The CDR3 DNA reads as TGTGCCAGCTGCCAGGAGGGAGAAGCTTTCTTT.

The chain couples TRBV20-1 to TRBJ1-2; D not resolved. The ends were cut back, 5 bases at V and 0 bases at J, with 7 bases in the middle. CDR3 length equals 12 residues. Germline values: CDR1 DFQATT, CDR2 SNEGSKA (reference sequence). The CDR3 DNA follows: TGCAGTGCTCTGGAGACTAACTATGGCTACACCTTC. It specifies CSALETNYGYTF.